What follows describes a single T cell receptor beta chain. This sample is part of a study of control samples from healthy donors and cancer patients. Sequencing was performed with immunoSEQ multiplex PCR; in TCRdb, only in-frame clones are kept and a portion is missing. The sample records some 130,000 clones, over 75% being singletons. CDR1 DFQATT and CDR2 SNEGSKA come from the germline V gene (reference sequence). Trimming removed 2 bases from V and 8 bases from J, with 9 bases in between. This CDR3 is built from 11 residues. J is TRBJ1-1 and V is TRBV20-1; TRBD1 might be the D (5 bases). The source material was blood. This TCR derives from a man aged 40-49 years in good health. Here the CDR3 DNA reads TGCAGTGCTAGATCAGGGATAGAAGCTTTCTTT. This sequence encodes CSARSGIEAFF.